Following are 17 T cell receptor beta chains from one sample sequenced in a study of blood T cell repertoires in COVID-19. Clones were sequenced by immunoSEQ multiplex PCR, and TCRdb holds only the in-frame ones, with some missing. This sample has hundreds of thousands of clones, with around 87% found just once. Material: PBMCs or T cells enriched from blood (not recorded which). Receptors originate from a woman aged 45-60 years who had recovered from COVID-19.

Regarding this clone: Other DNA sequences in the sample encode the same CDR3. The CDR3 region is CASSPGQNQPQHF. In DNA, the CDR3 is TGCGCCAGCAGCCCGGGACAAAATCAGCCCCAGCATTTT. This chain connects TRBV5-1 to TRBJ1-5, with D tentatively TRBD1 (6 bases). The germline V gene encodes CDR1 SGHRS and CDR2 YFSETQ. This CDR3 is 13 amino acids long. Deletions cut 4 bases from V and 4 bases from J, with 9 bases between.

The chain's CDR3 is CASRDAGQLYNSPLHF. The DNA of the CDR3 is TGTGCCAGCAGAGACGCGGGACAGTTGTATAATTCACCCCTCCACTTT. This chain uses TRBV28 with TRBJ1-6, with 7 bases matching TRBD1. J was trimmed by 4 bases and V by 6 bases; bases with no gene match: 9. CDR3 length: 16 amino acids. Germline V lookup: CDR1 MDHEN, CDR2 SYDVKM.

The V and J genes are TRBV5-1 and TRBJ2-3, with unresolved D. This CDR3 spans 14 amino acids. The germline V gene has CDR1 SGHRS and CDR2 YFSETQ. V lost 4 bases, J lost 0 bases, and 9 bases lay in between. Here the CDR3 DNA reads TGCGCCAGCAGCCAGCCCGGGAGCACAGATACGCAGTATTTT. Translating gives CASSQPGSTDTQYF.

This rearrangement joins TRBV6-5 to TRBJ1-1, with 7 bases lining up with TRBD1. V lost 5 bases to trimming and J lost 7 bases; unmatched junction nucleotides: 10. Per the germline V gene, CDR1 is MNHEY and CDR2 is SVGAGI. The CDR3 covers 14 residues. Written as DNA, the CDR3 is TGTGCCAGCAGTCCGGGGACAGCCGACCTTGAAGCTTTCTTT. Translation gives CASSPGTADLEAFF.

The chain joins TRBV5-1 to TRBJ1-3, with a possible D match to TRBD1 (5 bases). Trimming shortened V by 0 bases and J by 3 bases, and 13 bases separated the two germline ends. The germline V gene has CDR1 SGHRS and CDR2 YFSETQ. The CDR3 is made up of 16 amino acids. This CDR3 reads CASSLGQPRFGNTIYF. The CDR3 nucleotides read TGCGCCAGCAGCTTGGGACAGCCGAGGTTTGGAAACACCATATATTTT.

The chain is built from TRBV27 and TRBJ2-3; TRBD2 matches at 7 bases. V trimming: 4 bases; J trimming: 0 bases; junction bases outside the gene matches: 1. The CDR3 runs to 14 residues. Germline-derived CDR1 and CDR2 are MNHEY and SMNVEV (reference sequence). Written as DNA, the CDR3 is TGTGCCAGCAGTTCGCGGGGGAGCACAGATACGCAGTATTTT. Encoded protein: CASSSRGSTDTQYF.

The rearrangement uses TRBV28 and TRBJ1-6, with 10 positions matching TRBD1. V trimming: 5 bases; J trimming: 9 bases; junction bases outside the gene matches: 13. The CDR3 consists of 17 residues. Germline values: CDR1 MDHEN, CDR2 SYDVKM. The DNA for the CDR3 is TGTGCCAGCAGTCTCCGTTTAAACCGGGACAGGGGTTCACCCCTCCACTTT. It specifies CASSLRLNRDRGSPLHF.

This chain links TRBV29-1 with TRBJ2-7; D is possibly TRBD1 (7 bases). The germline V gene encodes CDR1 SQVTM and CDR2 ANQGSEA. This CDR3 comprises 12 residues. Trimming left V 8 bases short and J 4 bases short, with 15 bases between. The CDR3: CSCQGGPYEQYF. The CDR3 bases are TGCAGCTGTCAGGGGGGACCTTACGAGCAGTACTTC.

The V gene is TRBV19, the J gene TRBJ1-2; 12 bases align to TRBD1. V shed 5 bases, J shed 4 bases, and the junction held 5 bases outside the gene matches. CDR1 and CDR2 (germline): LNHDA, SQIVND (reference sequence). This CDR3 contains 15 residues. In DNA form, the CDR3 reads TGTGCCAGTAGTCCAGGGACAGGGGGCAGCTATGGCTACACCTTC. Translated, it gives CASSPGTGGSYGYTF.

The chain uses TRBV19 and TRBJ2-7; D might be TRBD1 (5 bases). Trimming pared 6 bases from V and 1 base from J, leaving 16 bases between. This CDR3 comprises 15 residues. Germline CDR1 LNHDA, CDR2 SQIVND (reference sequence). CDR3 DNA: TGTGCCAGTAGGGCTCAGCAGGGTTTATCCTACGAGCAGTACTTC. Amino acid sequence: CASRAQQGLSYEQYF.

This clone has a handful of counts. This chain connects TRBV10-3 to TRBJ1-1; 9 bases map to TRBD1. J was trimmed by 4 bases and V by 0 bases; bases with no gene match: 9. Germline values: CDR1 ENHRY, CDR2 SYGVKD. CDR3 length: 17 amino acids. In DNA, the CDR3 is TGTGCCATCAGTGAGTCGATACAGGGGGCAGTGGGCACTGAAGCTTTCTTT. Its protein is CAISESIQGAVGTEAFF.

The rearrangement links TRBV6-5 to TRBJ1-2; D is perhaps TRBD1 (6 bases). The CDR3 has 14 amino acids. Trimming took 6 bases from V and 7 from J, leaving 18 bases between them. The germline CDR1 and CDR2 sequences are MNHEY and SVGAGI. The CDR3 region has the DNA TGTGCCAGCAGCGCCAAGGCCGGGGGGCCTGGCTACACCTTC. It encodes CASSAKAGGPGYTF.

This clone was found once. CDR3 nucleotide sequence: TGCAGCGTGGACAGGTTCCTCTCTGGAAACACCATATATTTT. Translated, it gives CSVDRFLSGNTIYF. J is TRBJ1-3 and V is TRBV29-1; 7 positions agree with TRBD1. The CDR3 spans 14 residues. In germline, CDR1 is SQVTM, CDR2 ANQGSEA. The V and J ends lost 6 bases and 0 bases, in that order; junction bases with no gene match: 5.

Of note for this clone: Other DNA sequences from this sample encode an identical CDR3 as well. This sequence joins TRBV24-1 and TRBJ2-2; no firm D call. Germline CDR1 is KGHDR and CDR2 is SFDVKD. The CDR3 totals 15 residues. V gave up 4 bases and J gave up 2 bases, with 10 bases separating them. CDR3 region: CATSDPGLNTGELFF. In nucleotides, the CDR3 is TGTGCCACCAGTGACCCAGGATTAAACACCGGGGAGCTGTTTTTT.

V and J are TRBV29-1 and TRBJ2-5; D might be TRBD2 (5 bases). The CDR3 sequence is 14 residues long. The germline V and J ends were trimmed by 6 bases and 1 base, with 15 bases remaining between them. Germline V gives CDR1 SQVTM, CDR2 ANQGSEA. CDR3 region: CSVMPGMPQETQYF. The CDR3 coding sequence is TGCAGCGTGATGCCGGGGATGCCCCAAGAGACCCAGTACTTC.

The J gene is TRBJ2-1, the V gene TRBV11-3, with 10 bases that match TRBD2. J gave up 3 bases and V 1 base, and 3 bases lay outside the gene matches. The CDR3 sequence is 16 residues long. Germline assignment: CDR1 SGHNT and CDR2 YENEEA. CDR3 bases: TGTGCCAGCAGCTTAGGGACTAGCGGCTACTACAATGAGCAGTTCTTC. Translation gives CASSLGTSGYYNEQFF. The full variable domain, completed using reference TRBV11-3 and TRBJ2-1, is EAGVVQSPRYKIIEKKQPVAFWCNPISGHNTLYWYLQNLGQGPELLIRYENEEAVDDSQLPKDRFSAERLKGVDSTLKIQPAELGDSAVYLCASSLGTSGYYNEQFFGPGTRLTVL.

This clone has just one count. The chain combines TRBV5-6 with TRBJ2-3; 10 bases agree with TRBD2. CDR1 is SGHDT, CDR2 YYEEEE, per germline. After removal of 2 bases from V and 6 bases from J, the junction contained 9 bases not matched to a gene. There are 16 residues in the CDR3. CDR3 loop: CASSFLRTSGSDTQYF. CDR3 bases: TGTGCCAGCAGCTTTCTACGGACTAGCGGTTCGGATACGCAGTATTTT. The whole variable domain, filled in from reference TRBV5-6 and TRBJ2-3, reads DAGVTQSPTHLIKTRGQQVTLRCSPKSGHDTVSWYQQALGQGPQFIFQYYEEEERQRGNFPDRFSGHQFPNYSSELNVNALLLGDSALYLCASSFLRTSGSDTQYFGPGTRLTVL.